Listed here are 31 T cell receptor beta chains from one sample, sequenced in a study of vaccination effects on CD4 cells after COVID-19. These receptors have no identified antigens. After expansion with viral peptide pools in the ViraFEST assay, antigen-specific CD4+ T cells were sequenced. The authors isolated CD4+ T cells after around 9 days of culture. All vaccine recipients tested negative for nucleocapsid antibodies and had never contracted SARS-CoV-2 infection. The assay was immunoSEQ multiplex PCR, and TCRdb's table has in-frame clones only and misses some. The sample lists fewer than 55,000 clones; roughly 73% were seen once. The starting material was CD4+ T cells from PBMCs cultured with HCoV-OC43 spike peptides, obtained before COVID-19 vaccination. Stated subset: HCoV-OC43 spike overlapping peptide pool stimulation. Every receptor here comes from a human donor who received a COVID-19 vaccine.

This clone has just a few counts. The gene calls are TRBV30 and TRBJ1-5, with D possibly matching TRBD1 (6 bases). The ends were cut back, 3 bases at V and 7 bases at J, with 13 bases in the middle. The CDR3 runs 13 residues. From germline, CDR1 is GTSNPN and CDR2 SVGIG (reference sequence). This CDR3 is CAWSLGGVQPQHF. The CDR3 DNA reads TGTGCCTGGAGCTTAGGGGGTGTGCAGCCCCAGCATTTT.

The J gene is TRBJ2-1, the V gene TRBV6-2 or TRBV6-3; the D is unclear. The CDR3 spans 15 residues. The ends were cut back, 4 bases at V and 6 bases at J, with 16 bases in the middle. Looked up from germline, CDR1 is MNHEY and CDR2 is SVGEGT. This CDR3 reads CASSLRDLTGNEQFF. The CDR3 DNA sequence: TGTGCCAGCAGTTTAAGGGATTTGACCGGCAATGAGCAGTTCTTC.

The chain joins TRBV7-8 to TRBJ2-1; D perhaps matches TRBD2 (5 bases). Germline V gene sequence: CDR1 SGHVS, CDR2 FQNEAQ. The CDR3 totals 16 residues. Trimming shortened V by 2 bases and J by 5 bases, and 16 bases separated the two germline ends. The chain's CDR3 is CASSLRESGRHNEQFF. CDR3 DNA sequence: TGTGCCAGCAGCTTACGGGAATCCGGTCGTCACAATGAGCAGTTCTTC.

This clone was counted a few times. The CDR3 DNA sequence: TGTGCCAGCAGCCAAGGGTTCCGGGGAAAGGACGGGGAGCTGTTTTTT. Translated, it gives CASSQGFRGKDGELFF. V gene TRBV3-1 (or the pseudogene TRBV3-2) combines with J gene TRBJ2-2; possibly TRBD2 for D (5 bases). The CDR3 is 16 residues long. V lost 1 base to trimming and J lost 7 bases, with 16 bases between them. Germline CDR1 and CDR2: LGHDT and YNNKEL (reference sequence).

The chain couples TRBV19 to TRBJ1-1, with 12 bases identical to TRBD1. The V and J ends lost 5 bases and 0 bases, in that order; junction bases with no gene match: 7. The length of the CDR3 is 17 residues. Germline V gene data show CDR1 as LNHDA and CDR2 as SQIVND (reference sequence). The CDR3 region is CASSPGTGGVLNTEAFF. In nucleotides, the CDR3 is TGTGCCAGTAGTCCGGGGACAGGGGGCGTTTTGAACACTGAAGCTTTCTTT.

This chain links TRBV6-5 with TRBJ1-1; a weak D match, TRBD1 (5 bases). The CDR3 is 14 amino acids. Trimming took off 2 bases at V and 10 bases at J, with 17 bases between the two ends. Germline loops: CDR1 MNHEY, CDR2 SVGAGI. The CDR3 reads CASSYDADRVGAFF. The CDR3, as DNA: TGTGCCAGCAGTTACGACGCCGACAGAGTGGGAGCTTTCTTT.

This chain joins TRBV18 and TRBJ2-2; 7 bases align to TRBD1. Germline V lookup: CDR1 KGHSH, CDR2 LQKENI. The CDR3 runs to 16 residues. With V trimmed by 2 bases and J by 2 bases, 5 bases remained unmatched. CDR3: CASSPFRGFNTGELFF. As DNA, the CDR3 is TGTGCCAGCTCACCATTCAGGGGGTTCAACACCGGGGAGCTGTTTTTT.

The V call is TRBV6-5, the J call TRBJ2-1; 10 nucleotides agree with TRBD2. This CDR3 has 14 residues. CDR1 and CDR2 (germline): MNHEY, SVGAGI. The junction had 2 bases not matched to a gene; V was cut back by 6 bases and J by 3 bases. CDR3 nucleotide sequence: TGTGCCAGCAGAACTAGCGGGGACTACAATGAGCAGTTCTTC. Its protein is CASRTSGDYNEQFF.

The gene calls are TRBV2 and TRBJ1-5, with 7 bases aligning to TRBD1. The length of the CDR3 is 15 residues. V lost 3 bases to trimming and J lost 5 bases; unmatched junction nucleotides: 7. Looked up from germline, CDR1 is SNHLY and CDR2 is FYNNEI. This CDR3 reads CASSERAGGYQPQHF. The CDR3 nucleotides read TGTGCCAGCAGTGAGCGGGCAGGGGGGTATCAGCCCCAGCATTTT.

This clone was counted between two and nine times. CDR3 sequence reads: CASSLRGTNEQFF. The CDR3 nucleotides read TGTGCCAGCAGCCTCCGGGGGACCAATGAGCAGTTCTTC. This chain joins TRBV3-1 (or the pseudogene TRBV3-2) and TRBJ2-1; D is possibly TRBD2 (6 bases). The CDR3 is 13 amino acids. V was clipped by 4 bases and J by 6 bases, with 10 bases between them. Germline-derived CDR1 and CDR2 are LGHDT and YNNKEL (reference sequence).

The rearrangement links TRBV7-2 to TRBJ2-5, with 7 bases that match TRBD1. The CDR3 runs to 14 residues. The germline gives CDR1 SGHTA, CDR2 FQGNSA. Losses at the gene ends were 2 bases for V and 5 bases for J; bases not matched to a gene: 5. CDR3 DNA: TGTGCCAGCAGCTTAAGGGGGCTAGGGGAGACCCAGTACTTC. Its protein is CASSLRGLGETQYF.

The chain has TRBV3-1 (or the pseudogene TRBV3-2) and TRBJ1-2; D gene ambiguous. This CDR3 region has 13 residues. V was clipped by 3 bases and J by 0 bases, with 5 bases between them. Germline V gene sequence: CDR1 LGHDT, CDR2 YNNKEL (reference sequence). In DNA, the CDR3 is TGTGCCAGCAGCCACGGACCTAACTATGGCTACACCTTC. The encoded protein is CASSHGPNYGYTF.

This chain joins TRBV29-1 and TRBJ1-1, with a tentative D call TRBD1 (6 bases). This CDR3 region has 15 residues. The germline V gene has CDR1 SQVTM and CDR2 ANQGSEA. Trimming removed 4 bases at V and 2 bases at J, with 17 bases between. The chain's CDR3 is CSVVRGMGGNTEAFF. The CDR3 coding sequence is TGCAGCGTTGTCAGGGGCATGGGGGGTAACACTGAAGCTTTCTTT.

CDR3 sequence (DNA): TGTGCCAGTTTTCATGGACAGCCCTTTACTAAAGGCTACACCTTC. This gives the protein CASFHGQPFTKGYTF. The V call is TRBV19, the J call TRBJ1-2, with D possibly being TRBD1 (6 bases). The CDR3 sequence is 15 residues long. Trimming cost V 8 bases and J 8 bases, with 24 bases left between them. The germline V gene has CDR1 LNHDA and CDR2 SQIVND (reference sequence).

The gene calls are TRBV5-1 and TRBJ2-3; tentatively, D is TRBD2 (6 bases). The germline V and J ends were trimmed by 4 bases and 5 bases, with 11 bases remaining between them. Germline V gene lookup returns CDR1 SGHRS and CDR2 YFSETQ. This CDR3 has 13 amino acids. The DNA of the CDR3 is TGCGCCAGCAGCGCCGAGACTAGAGATACGCAGTATTTT. Its translation: CASSAETRDTQYF.

This clone is labeled as medium-sized. The CDR3 region is CASSPSRDPPDTQYF. CDR3 coding DNA: TGTGCCAGCAGCCCATCCCGGGACCCCCCAGATACGCAGTATTTT. The V gene is TRBV7-2, the J gene TRBJ2-3, with D perhaps TRBD1 or TRBD2 (5 bases each). Trimming removed 5 bases from V and 4 bases from J, with 16 bases in between. This CDR3 has 15 amino acids. Germline V gene lookup returns CDR1 SGHTA and CDR2 FQGNSA.

This chain joins TRBV6-5 and TRBJ2-7; no firm D call. Germline-derived CDR1 and CDR2 are MNHEY and SVGAGI. CDR3 length: 12 residues. V lost 6 bases and J lost 3, with 9 bases in between. The CDR3 loop reads CASRNVDYEQYV. CDR3 nucleotides: TGTGCCAGCAGAAACGTCGACTACGAGCAGTACGTC.

V and J are TRBV6-5 and TRBJ2-5, with D uncertain. The CDR3 has 13 amino acids. The V end lost 5 bases, the J end lost 1 base, and 8 bases lay between the germline ends. Germline CDR1 reads MNHEY; CDR2 reads SVGAGI. CDR3 sequence: CASSNSFQETQYF. The CDR3 DNA follows: TGTGCCAGCAGTAACAGCTTCCAAGAGACCCAGTACTTC.

The genes are TRBV6-4 and TRBJ2-1, with D unclear. V lost 8 bases and J lost 3, with 5 bases in between. The CDR3 has 11 amino acids. Germline values: CDR1 MRHNA, CDR2 SNTAGT. The CDR3, as DNA: TGTGCCAGCGGTAACTACAATGAGCAGTTCTTC. Residues: CASGNYNEQFF.

A few counts support this clone. V and J are TRBV3-1 (or the pseudogene TRBV3-2) and TRBJ2-2; TRBD2 matches 7 bases. J was trimmed by 6 bases and V by 5 bases; bases with no gene match: 3. The germline gives CDR1 LGHDT, CDR2 YNNKEL (reference sequence). The CDR3 has 13 amino acids. Here the CDR3 reads CASSATSAGELFF. CDR3 sequence (DNA): TGTGCCAGCAGCGCCACTAGCGCCGGGGAGCTGTTTTTT.

The rearrangement links TRBV30 to TRBJ1-2; 9 nucleotides line up with TRBD1. The CDR3 contains 14 residues. Germline values: CDR1 GTSNPN, CDR2 SVGIG (reference sequence). Trimming removed 0 bases from V and 7 bases from J; junction bases left unmatched: 6. CDR3 region: CAWSVGQGFGGYTF. The CDR3 region has the DNA TGTGCCTGGAGTGTGGGACAGGGCTTCGGTGGCTACACCTTC.

The V call is TRBV6-1, the J call TRBJ2-1; perhaps TRBD1 as D (5 bases). The CDR3 contains 13 residues. Trimming stripped 0 bases from V and 15 bases from J, with 15 bases between. Germline CDR1 reads MNHNS; CDR2 reads SASEGT. Here the CDR3 DNA reads TGTGCCAGCAGTGAAGCGACTTATCAGGGTTGGTTCTTC. This gives the protein CASSEATYQGWFF.

The rearrangement uses TRBV7-3 and TRBJ2-3; the D gene is possibly TRBD1 (7 bases). The CDR3 has 15 residues. V was shortened by 3 bases and J by 2 bases, with 12 bases between the two germline ends. Germline CDR1 is SGHTA and CDR2 is FQGTGA. CDR3 nucleotide sequence: TGTGCCAGCAGCTTTCAGGGGGGCCTCACAGATACGCAGTATTTT. It encodes CASSFQGGLTDTQYF.

The chain carries TRBV28 and TRBJ1-3, with D possibly being TRBD1 (6 bases). Germline V gene data show CDR1 as MDHEN and CDR2 as SYDVKM. With 3 bases removed from V and 4 bases from J, the gap between germline ends came to 19 bases. This CDR3 has 17 amino acids. DNA of the CDR3: TGTGCCAGCAGTTTTCTCAGCGGGACATTGACCGGAAACACCATATATTTT. Translating gives CASSFLSGTLTGNTIYF.

The chain employs TRBV18 and TRBJ2-5; the match to TRBD1 covers 7 bases. The CDR3 is 14 amino acids. The germline CDR1 and CDR2 sequences are KGHSH and LQKENI. The trim removed 2 bases at V and 2 bases at J, leaving 2 bases unmatched. The chain's CDR3 is CASSPGRGQETQYF. The CDR3 DNA follows: TGTGCCAGCTCACCAGGCAGGGGGCAAGAGACCCAGTACTTC.

The chain has TRBV30 and TRBJ1-4; TRBD1 is a possible D gene (5 bases). This CDR3 has 12 residues. Trimming took off 2 bases at V and 11 bases at J, with 12 bases between the two ends. Germline V gene lookup returns CDR1 GTSNPN and CDR2 SVGIG (reference sequence). This CDR3 is CAWSFSGGKLFF. CDR3 DNA sequence: TGTGCCTGGAGTTTCTCGGGGGGGAAACTGTTTTTT.

The V call is TRBV10-3, the J call TRBJ1-1; no clear D gene. Trimming removed 6 bases from V and 0 bases from J, with 11 bases in between. The CDR3 extends over 14 amino acids. Germline CDR1 ENHRY, CDR2 SYGVKD. The CDR3 DNA reads as TGTGCCATCAGGGCGTCAGATATGAACACTGAAGCTTTCTTT. It codes for CAIRASDMNTEAFF.

For the CDR3, the DNA is TGTGCCAGCAAAGGGGGGCAGGGAGGGACCGGGGAGCTGTTTTTT. This translates into CASKGGQGGTGELFF. The genes are TRBV7-2 and TRBJ2-2, with a weak D call TRBD2 (7 bases). Deletions cut 7 bases from V and 5 bases from J, with 17 bases between. Germline loops: CDR1 SGHTA, CDR2 FQGNSA. The CDR3 runs to 15 residues.

The chain combines TRBV7-8 with TRBJ1-2; maybe TRBD1 (6 bases). CDR1 is SGHVS, CDR2 FQNEAQ, per germline. This CDR3 is 14 amino acids long. Deletions cut 1 base from V and 8 bases from J, with 14 bases between. Here the CDR3 reads CASSLEGGGGGYTF. DNA for the CDR3: TGTGCCAGCAGCTTAGAAGGAGGGGGGGGAGGCTACACCTTC.

The gene calls are TRBV12-5 and TRBJ2-5; a possible D gene is TRBD2 (5 bases). CDR1 is LGHNT and CDR2 is FRNRAP in the germline V gene. The CDR3 runs to 13 residues. Between the trimmed V and J ends, which lost 5 bases and 5 bases, there was a span of 12 bases. CDR3: CASGERGGETQYF. CDR3 sequence (DNA): TGTGCTAGTGGTGAACGGGGTGGGGAGACCCAGTACTTC. Using reference TRBV12-5 and TRBJ2-5 for the parts outside the CDR3, the full variable domain is DARVTQTPRHKVTEMGQEVTMRCQPILGHNTVFWYRQTMMQGLELLAYFRNRAPLDDSGMPKDRFSAEMPDATLATLKIQPSEPRDSAVYFCASGERGGETQYFGPGTRLLVL.

The rearrangement uses TRBV3-1 (or the pseudogene TRBV3-2) and TRBJ2-1; 10 bases map to TRBD1. The CDR3 spans 12 residues. CDR1 LGHDT and CDR2 YNNKEL come from the germline V gene (reference sequence). V was clipped by 2 bases and J by 16 bases; unmatched bases: 5. As DNA, the CDR3 is TGTGCCAGCAGCCAAAGCGGGACAGGGGAATTCTTC. Encoded protein: CASSQSGTGEFF.